This T cell receptor (beta chain) emerged from a study of T-cell reconstitution after alpha-beta-depleted transplantation in children. Unique molecular identifiers were used in preparing the TCRbeta library. TCRdb re-called the PCR reads with MiXCR, one entry per CDR3 protein. There are about 540,000 distinct CDR3 sequences in the sample; about 17% occur only once, and more than 2.5% lies in the top ten. The CDR3 runs to 13 residues. Germline loops: CDR1 SNHLY, CDR2 FYNNEI. Trimming left V 2 bases short and J 1 base short, with 5 bases between. This clonotype showed up many times. This clonotype was sampled from a human donor who donated a stem cell graft to a child with acute lymphoblastic leukemia. This sample comprised PBMCs from the stem cell graft donor, obtained from the stem cell graft. This chain joins TRBV2 and TRBJ1-1; D call uncertain. CDR3 in DNA: TGTGCCAGCAGTGAACACGGGAACACTGAAGCTTTCTTT. The encoded protein is CASSEHGNTEAFF.